The clone carrying this T cell receptor (beta chain) was counted between two and nine times. The CDR3 is made up of 15 amino acids. The germline CDR1 and CDR2 sequences are MNHNS and SASEGT. Trimming took off 2 bases at V and 11 bases at J, with 19 bases between the two ends. The data originate from a study of T-cell reconstitution after alpha-beta-depleted transplantation in children. Unique molecular identifiers were incorporated when the TCRbeta library was constructed. TCRdb reprocessed the PCR reads with MiXCR, giving one entry per CDR3 protein. Of about 460,000 distinct CDR3 sequences in the sample, about 12% were seen once.

The sequencing used PBMCs from the stem cell graft donor, collected from the stem cell graft. The V gene is TRBV6-1, the J gene TRBJ1-5; D possibly corresponds to TRBD1 (6 bases). The sequence was obtained from a human donor who donated a stem cell graft to a child with combined immunodeficiency. CDR3 in amino acids: CASSERAGSGATQHF. In nucleotides, the CDR3 is TGTGCCAGCAGTGAAAGGGCAGGGTCAGGGGCGACCCAGCATTTT.